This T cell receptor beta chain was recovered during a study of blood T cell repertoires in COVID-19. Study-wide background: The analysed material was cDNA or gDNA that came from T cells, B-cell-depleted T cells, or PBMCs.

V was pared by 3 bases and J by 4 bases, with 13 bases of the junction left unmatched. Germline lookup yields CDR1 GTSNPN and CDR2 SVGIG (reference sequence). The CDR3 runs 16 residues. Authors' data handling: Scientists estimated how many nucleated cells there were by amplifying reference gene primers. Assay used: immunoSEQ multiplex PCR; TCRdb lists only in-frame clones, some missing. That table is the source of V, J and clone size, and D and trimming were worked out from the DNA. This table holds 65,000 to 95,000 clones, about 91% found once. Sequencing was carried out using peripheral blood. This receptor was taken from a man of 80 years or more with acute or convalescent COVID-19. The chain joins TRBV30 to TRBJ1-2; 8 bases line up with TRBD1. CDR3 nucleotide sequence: TGTGCCTGGAGGTCCGGGACAGGTTTTTGGGCCTATGGCTACACCTTC. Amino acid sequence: CAWRSGTGFWAYGYTF.